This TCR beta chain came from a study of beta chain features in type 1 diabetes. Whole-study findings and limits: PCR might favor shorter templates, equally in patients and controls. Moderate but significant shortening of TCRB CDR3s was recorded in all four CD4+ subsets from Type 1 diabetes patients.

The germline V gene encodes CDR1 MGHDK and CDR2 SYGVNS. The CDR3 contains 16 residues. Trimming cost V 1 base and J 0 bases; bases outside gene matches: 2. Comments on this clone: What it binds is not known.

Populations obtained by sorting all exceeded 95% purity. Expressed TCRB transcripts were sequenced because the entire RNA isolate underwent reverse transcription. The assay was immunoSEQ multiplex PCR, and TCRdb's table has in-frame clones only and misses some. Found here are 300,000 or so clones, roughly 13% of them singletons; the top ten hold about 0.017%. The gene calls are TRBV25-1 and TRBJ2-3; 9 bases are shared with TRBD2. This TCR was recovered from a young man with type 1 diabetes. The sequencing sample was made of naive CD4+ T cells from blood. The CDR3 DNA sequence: TGTGCCAGCAGTGAATCAACTAGCGGGAGCACAGATACGCAGTATTTT. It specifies CASSESTSGSTDTQYF. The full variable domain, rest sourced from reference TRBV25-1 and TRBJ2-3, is EADIYQTPRYLVIGTGKKITLECSQTMGHDKMYWYQQDPGMELHLIHYSYGVNSTEKGDLSSESTVSRIRTEHFPLTLESARPSHTSQYLCASSESTSGSTDTQYFGPGTRLTVL.